A single sample is the source of the 7 T cell receptor beta chains below, sequenced in a study of OX40 agonist ivuxolimab in advanced cancers. Libraries were prepared by immunoSEQ multiplex PCR; TCRdb keeps only in-frame clonotypes and omits some of them. The sample lists tens of thousands of clones, under 85% seen once, with about 4% in the top ten. The input for sequencing was CD4+ or CD8+ T cells sorted from blood, taken in a trial of the OX40 agonist ivuxolimab. Every receptor here comes from an adult with an advanced solid tumor such as melanoma, head and neck, liver or kidney cancer.

The V gene is TRBV5-5, the J gene TRBJ2-7; TRBD1 agrees at 8 bases. Trimming removed 5 bases from V and 1 base from J; junction bases left unmatched: 8. The germline V gene has CDR1 SGHKS and CDR2 YYEKEE (reference sequence). CDR3 size: 15 residues. The CDR3 loop is CASSPGQGTSYEQYF. The CDR3 nucleotides read TGTGCCAGCAGTCCCGGACAGGGAACTTCCTACGAGCAGTACTTC.

This clone has just one count. This rearrangement joins TRBV7-2 to TRBJ1-4; D is perhaps TRBD1 (6 bases). CDR1 and CDR2 from the germline V gene are SGHTA and FQGNSA. V was trimmed by 3 bases and J by 8 bases, leaving 13 bases between them. The CDR3 spans 14 residues. In DNA, the CDR3 is TGTGCCAGCAGCTTTGGAGGGGGGGACGAAAAACTGTTTTTT. This gives the protein CASSFGGGDEKLFF.

The gene calls are TRBV7-9 and TRBJ2-2; 14 bases are a match to TRBD2. The CDR3 contains 18 residues. After removal of 8 bases from V and 5 bases from J, the junction contained 13 bases not matched to a gene. The germline V gene encodes CDR1 SEHNR and CDR2 FQNEAQ (reference sequence). CDR3 bases: TGTGCCAGCCTCGGGACTAGCGGGAGAGGATCCCTAACCGGGGAGCTGTTTTTT. Translation: CASLGTSGRGSLTGELFF. The full variable domain, in which reference TRBV7-9 and TRBJ2-2 provide the parts outside the CDR3, is DTGVSQNPRHKITKRGQNVTFRCDPISEHNRLYWYRQTLGQGPEFLTYFQNEAQLEKSRLLSDRFSAERPKGSFSTLEIQRTEQGDSAMYLCASLGTSGRGSLTGELFFGEGSRLTVL.

The chain carries TRBV7-3 and TRBJ2-1; the match to TRBD1 covers 8 bases. Germline lookup yields CDR1 SGHTA and CDR2 FQGTGA. The CDR3 is 13 amino acids. The J segment lost 10 bases and the V segment lost 5 bases, leaving 7 bases of the junction unmatched. CDR3 nucleotides: TGTGCCAGCAGCATAGGACAGGGAAGCGAGCAGTTCTTC. Its protein is CASSIGQGSEQFF.

The chain joins TRBV6-1 to TRBJ2-2, with a weak D call TRBD2 (5 bases). The CDR3 is 15 amino acids. V lost 6 bases to trimming and J lost 5 bases, with 16 bases between them. Germline V lookup: CDR1 MNHNS, CDR2 SASEGT. The CDR3 region is CASRSTQPGTGELFF. DNA of the CDR3: TGTGCCAGCAGATCGACCCAACCGGGGACCGGGGAGCTGTTTTTT.

V usage is TRBV7-9 and J usage is TRBJ2-3; D tentatively reads TRBD1 or TRBD2 (5 bases each). V dropped 0 bases and J dropped 1 base, with 5 bases sitting between them. The CDR3 extends over 14 amino acids. Germline V gene lookup returns CDR1 SEHNR and CDR2 FQNEAQ (reference sequence). The CDR3 DNA reads as TGTGCCAGCAGCTTAGCGGGGGGCACAGATACGCAGTATTTT. Protein: CASSLAGGTDTQYF.

The CDR3 DNA is TGTGCCAGTAGTGCTAGTCAGGGGGACAATGAAAAACTGTTTTTT. Residues: CASSASQGDNEKLFF. V and J are TRBV19 and TRBJ1-4, with 7 bases fitting TRBD1. There are 15 residues in the CDR3. Germline values: CDR1 LNHDA, CDR2 SQIVND (reference sequence). Unmatched junction bases numbered 8, after V lost 5 bases and J lost 5 bases.